This entry features one T cell receptor beta chain sequence. Sample-barcoded 5' priming and a J-beta primer mix drove a second PCR of 7 to 11 cycles. Each CDR3 protein is one row after TCRdb ran MiXCR on the 5' RACE reads. The data show around 990,000 distinct CDR3 sequences, under 30% seen once. The data derive from a study of blood T cells in healthy people across ages. Ranging in age from about 6 to 90, the donors were healthy Caucasian individuals from Russia. The CDR3 totals 15 residues. Trimming took 4 bases from V and 4 from J; bases not matched to a gene: 10. From germline, CDR1 is SGHRS and CDR2 YFSETQ. These records were also assigned to another study, of T cells of mothers and their children. That source adds: When mothers and children were related, their normalized repertoire overlap, which was always slightly higher, did not differ significantly from that of unrelated pairs.

Sequencing was done on a sample of blood. This chain uses TRBV5-1 with TRBJ2-5; 7 bases line up with TRBD1. The clonotype was recovered from a girl aged 2 to 10 in good health. DNA for the CDR3: TGCGCCAGCAGCCTACCGGGACAGTTTGGAGAGACCCAGTACTTC. It codes for CASSLPGQFGETQYF.